Sequencing of this T cell receptor (beta chain) was carried out in a study of cytomegalovirus exposure and HLA in healthy donors. The V gene's germline CDR1 is KGHSH and CDR2 LQKENI. This CDR3 has 16 amino acids. Trimming left V 3 bases short and J 4 bases short, with 15 bases between. In the PCR, 60 Vbeta and 13 Jbeta primers were used. The table came from immunoSEQ multiplex PCR; TCRdb's copy has only in-frame clones and leaves some out. The top ten clones hold 2% to 3% of a sample with around 140,000 clones, approximately 64% of them seen once. The donors, nominally healthy at sampling, likely had unrecorded immune exposures.

Sample: PBMCs. The TCR was taken from a woman in her thirties or forties in good health and CMV-seronegative. The rearrangement uses TRBV18 and TRBJ2-2; TRBD2 is a possible D gene (6 bases). CDR3 loop: CASSPPGVQSTGELFF. CDR3 nucleotides: TGTGCCAGCTCACCTCCGGGGGTCCAATCCACCGGGGAGCTGTTTTTT.